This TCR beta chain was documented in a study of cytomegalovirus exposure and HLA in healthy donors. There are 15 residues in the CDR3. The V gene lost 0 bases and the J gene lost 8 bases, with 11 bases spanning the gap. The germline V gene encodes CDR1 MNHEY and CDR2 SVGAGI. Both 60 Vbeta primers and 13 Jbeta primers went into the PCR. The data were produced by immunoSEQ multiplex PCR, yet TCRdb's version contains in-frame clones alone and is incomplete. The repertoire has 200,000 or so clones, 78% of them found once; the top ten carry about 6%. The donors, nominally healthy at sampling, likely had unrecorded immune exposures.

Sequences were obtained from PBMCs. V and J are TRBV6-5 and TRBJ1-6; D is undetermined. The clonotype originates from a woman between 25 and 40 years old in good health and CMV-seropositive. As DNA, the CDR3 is TGTGCCAGCAGTTACTCGTTCGGGGAAGATTCACCCCTCCACTTT. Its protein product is CASSYSFGEDSPLHF.